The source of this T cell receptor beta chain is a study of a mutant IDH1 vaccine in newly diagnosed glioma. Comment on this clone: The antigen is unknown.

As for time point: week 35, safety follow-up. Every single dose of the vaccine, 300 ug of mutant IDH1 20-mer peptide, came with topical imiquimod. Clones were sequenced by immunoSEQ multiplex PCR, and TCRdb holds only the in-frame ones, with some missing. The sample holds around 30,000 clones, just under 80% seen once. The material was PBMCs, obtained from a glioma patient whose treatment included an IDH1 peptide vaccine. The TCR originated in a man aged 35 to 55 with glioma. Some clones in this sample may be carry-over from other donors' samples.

This CDR3 is CASRGPVGQAFF. The CDR3 DNA follows: TGCGCCAGCAGAGGTCCGGTGGGGCAGGCTTTCTTT. The V call is TRBV23-1, the J call TRBJ1-1, with D possibly being TRBD1 (5 bases). TRBV23-1 is an ORF, and what it does is uncertain. Trimming removed 6 bases from V and 11 bases from J, with 16 bases in between. The CDR3 covers 12 residues.